This T cell receptor (beta chain) was observed in a study of blood T cell repertoires in COVID-19. Study context: From the United States, Italy and Spain came samples of acute and convalescent COVID-19. In each case, the material was cDNA or gDNA derived from T cells, B-cell-depleted T cells, or PBMCs.

Authors' data handling: The authors estimated nucleated cell counts from reference gene primer amplification. TCRdb keeps only in-frame clones here, not all; method: immunoSEQ multiplex PCR. The V and J calls and clone size were taken over from that table, and D and trimming were inferred from the DNA. The sample includes about 98,000 clones, roughly 86% seen only once; the top ten take roughly 3.1%. The sample was peripheral blood. This TCR came from a man aged 50 to 60 with active or convalescent COVID-19.

The CDR3 coding sequence is TGCGCCAGCAGTAGGACAGGGAACTACAATGAGCAGTTCTTC. Protein product: CASSRTGNYNEQFF. The chain recombines TRBV10-2 with TRBJ2-1; 8 bases align to TRBD1. Germline CDR1 WSHSY, CDR2 SAAADI. Unmatched junction bases numbered 3, after V lost 5 bases and J lost 3 bases. The CDR3 is made up of 14 amino acids.